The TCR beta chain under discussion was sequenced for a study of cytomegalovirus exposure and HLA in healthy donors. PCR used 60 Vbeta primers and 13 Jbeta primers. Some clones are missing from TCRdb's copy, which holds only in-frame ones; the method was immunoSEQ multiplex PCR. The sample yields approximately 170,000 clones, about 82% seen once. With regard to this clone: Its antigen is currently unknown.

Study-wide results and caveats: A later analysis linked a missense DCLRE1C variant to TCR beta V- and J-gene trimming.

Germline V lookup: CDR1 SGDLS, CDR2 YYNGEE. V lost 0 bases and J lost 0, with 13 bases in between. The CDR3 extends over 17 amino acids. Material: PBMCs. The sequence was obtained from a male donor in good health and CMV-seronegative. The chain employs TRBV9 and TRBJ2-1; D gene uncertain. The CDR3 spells CASSVGRRGDSYNEQFF. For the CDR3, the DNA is TGTGCCAGCAGCGTAGGTCGTCGAGGAGACTCCTACAATGAGCAGTTCTTC.